The rows below give T cell receptor beta chains drawn from one sample of a study of T cells in Graves' hyperthyroidism and ophthalmopathy. TCRdb redid the calling of the multiplex PCR reads with MiXCR, one entry per CDR3 protein. The sample yields a few hundred thousand distinct CDR3 sequences, over 10% seen once. Material for sequencing was blood. The receptors stem from a young woman with Graves' hyperthyroidism. The CDR3 runs from the conserved cysteine through the conserved F or W. The D gene is left open where the match is weak. Size tells how often a clone was seen (once, few, many) or the class of an expanded clone, and some rows leave it out.

j_call clone_size d_call v_call cdr3_length cdr3_aa cdr3_nt
TRBJ1-2 many - TRBV12-3/TRBV12-4 13 CASNADTNYGYTF TGTGCCAGCAACGCTGACACGAACTATGGCTACACCTTC
TRBJ1-6 many - TRBV5-1 12 CASSFDTSPLHF TGCGCCAGCAGCTTCGACACGTCACCCCTCCACTTT
TRBJ1-5 few - TRBV20-1 16 CSARDETGLSNQPQHF TGCAGTGCTAGAGACGAAACGGGTCTGAGCAATCAGCCCCAGCATTTT
TRBJ2-1 many TRBD2 TRBV24-1 16 CATSDYPGLGSNEQFF TGTGCCACCAGTGACTATCCGGGACTAGGATCCAATGAGCAGTTCTTC
TRBJ1-1 - - TRBV10-3 11 CAIRGGTEAFF TGTGCCATCAGGGGAGGCACTGAAGCTTTCTTT
TRBJ2-5 - - TRBV10-3 13 CAIGQGDHETQYF TGTGCCATCGGGCAGGGAGACCATGAGACCCAGTACTTC
TRBJ2-5 many - TRBV6-2/TRBV6-3 14 CASRELAGRETQYF TGTGCCAGCAGAGAACTAGCAGGGCGGGAGACCCAGTACTTC
TRBJ1-1 few TRBD1 TRBV10-3 13 CAISRDRDTEAFF TGTGCCATCAGTAGGGACAGAGACACTGAAGCTTTCTTT
TRBJ2-1 many TRBD2 TRBV20-1 14 CSASGLAGFNEQFF TGCAGTGCGTCCGGACTAGCGGGGTTCAATGAGCAGTTCTTC
TRBJ2-5 many TRBD1 TRBV7-9 15 CASSYTGTGYETQYF TGTGCCAGCAGCTATACCGGGACAGGGTACGAGACCCAGTACTTC
TRBJ2-7 - - TRBV4-1 14 CASSPTGPAREQYF TGCGCCAGCAGCCCGACAGGCCCCGCCCGGGAGCAGTACTTC
TRBJ2-3 many - TRBV11-2 15 CASSRGVRSTDTQYF TGTGCCAGCAGCCGTGGGGTGCGTAGCACAGATACGCAGTATTTT
TRBJ2-1 few TRBD2 TRBV7-2 16 CASSLTSGRGYNEQFF TGTGCCAGCAGCTTGACTAGCGGGAGGGGCTACAATGAGCAGTTCTTC
TRBJ2-7 - - TRBV3-1 14 CASSQLGSSYEQYF TGTGCCAGCAGCCAACTGGGCAGCTCCTACGAGCAGTACTTC
TRBJ2-1 many - TRBV7-2 11 CASSLDTEQFF TGTGCCAGCAGCTTAGATACTGAGCAGTTCTTC
TRBJ1-3 - - TRBV7-2 15 CASSFRKGAGNTIYF TGTGCCAGCAGCTTCCGGAAGGGGGCTGGAAACACCATATATTTT
TRBJ1-1 many - TRBV6-6 13 CASSYAANTEAFF TGTGCCAGCAGTTACGCTGCGAACACTGAAGCTTTCTTT
TRBJ2-1 many TRBD2 TRBV11-2 17 CASSLDWASGSINEQFF TGTGCCAGCAGCTTAGATTGGGCTAGCGGGAGTATAAATGAGCAGTTCTTC
TRBJ2-1 many - TRBV5-1 11 CASTLTDEQFF TGCGCCAGCACCTTGACGGATGAGCAGTTCTTC
TRBJ2-3 few - TRBV6-1 13 CASSLDWTDAQYF TGTGCCAGCAGTCTGGACTGGACAGATGCGCAGTATTTT
TRBJ2-6 - - TRBV7-3 16 CASSLTGVNGANVLTF TGTGCCAGCAGCTTAACGGGAGTAAATGGGGCCAACGTCCTGACTTTC
TRBJ1-1 many - TRBV20-1 14 CSARTTEMNTEAFF TGCAGTGCTCGAACGACGGAGATGAACACTGAAGCTTTCTTT
TRBJ2-1 - - TRBV18 14 CASSPSLGNNEQFF TGTGCCAGCTCACCAAGCCTCGGGAACAATGAGCAGTTCTTC
TRBJ2-4 few TRBD2 TRBV6-1 15 CASSAGGAPKNIQYF TGTGCCAGCAGTGCCGGGGGGGCTCCCAAAAACATTCAGTACTTC
TRBJ2-7 many TRBD2 TRBV28 14 CASSWTSGSVEQYF TGTGCCAGCAGTTGGACTAGCGGGAGTGTTGAGCAGTACTTC
TRBJ2-1 many - TRBV13 15 CASSLIGLAAQEQFF TGTGCCAGCAGCTTAATCGGGTTAGCCGCACAGGAGCAGTTCTTC
TRBJ2-7 many - TRBV30 14 CAWSVGGALDEQYF TGTGCCTGGAGTGTAGGAGGGGCCCTTGACGAGCAGTACTTC
TRBJ2-5 many - TRBV3-1 16 CASSQGGGARGETQYF TGTGCCAGCAGCCAAGGTGGCGGGGCCCGGGGGGAGACCCAGTACTTC
TRBJ2-3 - - TRBV4-1 15 CASSQDKSFTDTQYF TGCGCCAGCAGCCAAGACAAATCCTTCACAGATACGCAGTATTTT
TRBJ2-7 - - TRBV6-5 13 CASSYSRGGEQYF TGTGCCAGCAGTTACTCGAGGGGGGGCGAGCAGTACTTC
TRBJ1-2 - - TRBV24-1 14 CATSDLALGRALTF TGTGCCACCAGTGATCTCGCTTTGGGACGGGCACTCACCTTC
TRBJ2-7 many TRBD2 TRBV4-1 15 CASSRLGLATYEQYF TGCGCCAGCAGCAGATTGGGACTAGCAACCTACGAGCAGTACTTC
TRBJ2-5 - TRBD1 TRBV6-5 15 CASSYGTGTRETQYF TGTGCCAGCAGTTACGGGACAGGGACCAGAGAGACCCAGTACTTC
TRBJ1-2 many TRBD1 TRBV28 13 CASSWGQPRGYTF TGTGCCAGCAGTTGGGGACAGCCGCGCGGCTACACCTTC
TRBJ2-2 many - TRBV11-3 17 CASSYEGGGANTGELFF TGTGCCAGCAGCTATGAGGGAGGGGGCGCGAACACCGGGGAGCTGTTTTTT
TRBJ1-1 - TRBD1 TRBV5-1 14 CASRRTGGGTEAFF TGCGCCAGCAGAAGGACAGGGGGAGGCACTGAAGCTTTCTTT
TRBJ2-5 many - TRBV27 15 CASSLTGQIVVTQYF TGTGCCAGCAGTCTGACAGGTCAGATCGTGGTGACCCAGTACTTC
TRBJ1-1 many - TRBV6-1 13 CASLEGNDEEAFF TGTGCCAGCCTTGAGGGGAACGACGAGGAAGCTTTCTTT
TRBJ1-5 many - TRBV5-1 16 CASSLSPREGAQPQHF TGCGCCAGCAGCTTATCGCCCAGGGAAGGGGCTCAGCCCCAGCATTTT
TRBJ2-7 - - TRBV2 15 CASTEGGTRTYEQYF TGTGCCAGCACCGAGGGAGGAACTCGGACCTACGAGCAGTACTTC
TRBJ1-1 many - TRBV12-3/TRBV12-4 12 CASSPHDTEAFF TGTGCCAGCAGCCCTCACGACACTGAAGCTTTCTTT
TRBJ1-3 - - TRBV7-2 15 CASSLARGGGNTIYF TGTGCCAGCAGCTTAGCCCGGGGGGGCGGAAACACCATATATTTT
TRBJ1-2 many - TRBV4-1 14 CASSPQEGNYGYTF TGCGCCAGCAGCCCACAGGAGGGAAACTATGGCTACACCTTC
TRBJ2-6 many - TRBV28 15 CASSLDSSGANVLTF TGTGCCAGCAGCTTGGACAGCTCTGGGGCCAACGTCCTGACTTTC
TRBJ2-1 many - TRBV19 15 CASSKNRGTYNEQFF TGTGCCAGTAGTAAAAACCGGGGGACTTACAATGAGCAGTTCTTC
TRBJ2-7 many - TRBV5-6 14 CASSWGVGPYEQYF TGTGCCAGCAGCTGGGGGGTAGGTCCCTACGAGCAGTACTTC
TRBJ1-5 - - TRBV4-2 14 CASSQELSNQPQHF TGTGCCAGCAGCCAAGAGCTTAGCAATCAGCCCCAGCATTTT
TRBJ2-1 many - TRBV20-1 15 CSARVDTSSYNEQFF TGCAGTGCTAGAGTGGACACAAGCTCCTACAATGAGCAGTTCTTC
TRBJ1-5 many TRBD1 TRBV20-1 14 CSARNSGGGQPQHF TGCAGTGCTAGAAATTCAGGGGGCGGTCAGCCCCAGCATTTT
TRBJ2-3 many - TRBV12-3/TRBV12-4 16 CASSPPMRVWTDTQYF TGTGCCAGCAGTCCTCCCATGCGGGTTTGGACAGATACGCAGTATTTT